The 13 T cell receptor beta chains listed next were all sequenced from one sample in a study of blood T cell repertoires in COVID-19. The repertoire was sequenced with immunoSEQ multiplex PCR; TCRdb's copy has only in-frame clones and lacks some. This table holds fewer than 250,000 clones, 88% found once. Input material: peripheral blood. These receptors all stem from a man between 65 and 79 years old with acute or convalescent COVID-19.

J is TRBJ1-5 and V is TRBV19, with D hard to call. V lost 5 bases to trimming and J lost 3 bases, with 5 bases between them. This CDR3 contains 12 residues. Germline V gives CDR1 LNHDA, CDR2 SQIVND (reference sequence). The CDR3 DNA follows: TGTGCCAGTAGTCCCAACAATCAGCCCCAGCATTTT. Translation gives CASSPNNQPQHF.

In this sample, this clone turned up once. The gene calls are TRBV19 and TRBJ2-7; D is ambiguous. The CDR3 runs to 14 residues. V lost 0 bases and J lost 3, with 9 bases in between. Germline CDR1 is LNHDA and CDR2 is SQIVND (reference sequence). The CDR3 nucleotides read TGTGCCAGTAGTATAGAGGGCAGTGGCTACGAGCAGTACTTC. This gives the protein CASSIEGSGYEQYF.

V usage is TRBV6-6 and J usage is TRBJ2-7; D may be TRBD1 (6 bases). This CDR3 has 14 amino acids. Germline CDR1 reads MNHNY; CDR2 reads SVGAGI (reference sequence). Trimming removed 4 bases at V and 3 bases at J, with 13 bases between. This CDR3 is CASSSTGGSYEQYF. For the CDR3, the DNA is TGTGCCAGCAGTTCGACAGGAGGAAGCTACGAGCAGTACTTC.

This chain joins TRBV3-1 (or the pseudogene TRBV3-2) and TRBJ1-1; D is uncertain. The V end was cut by 5 bases, the J end by 1 base, with 11 bases between. Looked up from germline, CDR1 is LGHDT and CDR2 is YNNKEL (reference sequence). The CDR3 contains 14 residues. The CDR3 sequence: CASSKTYGNTEAFF. CDR3 sequence (DNA): TGTGCCAGCAGCAAGACATATGGGAACACTGAAGCTTTCTTT.

The J gene is TRBJ1-5, the V gene TRBV5-1; D remains unclear. The V gene's germline CDR1 is SGHRS and CDR2 YFSETQ. The V gene lost 0 bases and the J gene lost 1 base, with 8 bases spanning the gap. The CDR3 is 15 residues long. CDR3 protein: CASSLDSGSNQPQHF. The CDR3, as DNA: TGCGCCAGCAGCTTGGATTCAGGAAGCAATCAGCCCCAGCATTTT.

The chain carries TRBV29-1 and TRBJ2-7; 13 bases line up with TRBD2. Germline V gene sequence: CDR1 SQVTM, CDR2 ANQGSEA. This CDR3 region has 13 residues. The V gene end was trimmed by 4 bases and the J gene end by 6 bases; junction bases not matched to a gene: 3. Here the CDR3 reads CSVGTSGSGEQYF. DNA for the CDR3: TGCAGCGTTGGGACTAGCGGGAGCGGCGAGCAGTACTTC.

This clone was seen more than once but under ten times. J is TRBJ1-5 and V is TRBV6-1; D not resolved. V was cut by 2 bases and J by 7 bases, with 12 bases left in between. Germline V lookup: CDR1 MNHNS, CDR2 SASEGT. The CDR3 is 14 residues long. The CDR3 loop is CASSELGGWQPQHF. CDR3 DNA sequence: TGTGCCAGCAGTGAACTAGGTGGGTGGCAGCCCCAGCATTTT.

The rearrangement uses TRBV5-1 and TRBJ2-2; 9 bases line up with TRBD2. From germline, CDR1 is SGHRS and CDR2 YFSETQ. CDR3 length: 16 amino acids. Germline trimming cut 2 bases from V and 5 bases from J; bases unmatched to any gene: 7. CDR3 sequence (DNA): TGCGCCAGCAGCTTTATAGCGGGAGTACGAACCGGGGAGCTGTTTTTT. As protein: CASSFIAGVRTGELFF.

V gene TRBV5-1 combines with J gene TRBJ1-1, with D perhaps TRBD1 (5 bases). The CDR3 loop spans 14 amino acids. The V gene lost 4 bases and the J gene lost 4 bases, with 14 bases spanning the gap. The germline V gene has CDR1 SGHRS and CDR2 YFSETQ. The CDR3 nucleotides read TGCGCCAGCAGCCTGGATGGGGCAGCCACTGAAGCTTTCTTT. Its translation is CASSLDGAATEAFF.

J is TRBJ2-1 and V is TRBV7-2; the match to TRBD1 covers 7 bases. Germline CDR1 reads SGHTA; CDR2 reads FQGNSA. With 1 base clipped from V and 9 bases from J, the junction kept 6 bases outside the gene matches. The CDR3 is 14 residues long. The CDR3 DNA is TGTGCCAGCAGCTTAGTCGGAAACAGGGGTGAGCAGTTCTTC. This gives the protein CASSLVGNRGEQFF.

The chain couples TRBV29-1 to TRBJ1-1; D ambiguous. Germline values: CDR1 SQVTM, CDR2 ANQGSEA. This CDR3 has 13 amino acids. Trimming took off 7 bases at V and 5 bases at J, with 17 bases between the two ends. The DNA for the CDR3 is TGCAGCGCCGGAGAGAGAATGAGGACTGAAGCTTTCTTT. Amino acid sequence: CSAGERMRTEAFF.

The chain is built from TRBV4-1 and TRBJ1-1; 9 bases are a match to TRBD1. The J segment lost 0 bases and the V segment lost 0 bases, leaving 11 bases of the junction unmatched. The CDR3 covers 19 residues. The germline V gene encodes CDR1 MGHRA and CDR2 YSYEKL. The CDR3 loop reads CASSQDTDRGNLMNTEAFF. CDR3 DNA: TGCGCCAGCAGCCAAGACACGGACAGGGGAAATCTAATGAACACTGAAGCTTTCTTT.

The chain couples TRBV7-3 to TRBJ2-3, with TRBD1 identical over 7 bases. The germline CDR1 and CDR2 sequences are SGHTA and FQGTGA. V gave up 3 bases and J gave up 4 bases; unmatched junction bases: 4. The CDR3 is 14 amino acids. The CDR3 nucleotides read TGTGCCAGCAGCTTCGGCACAGGGGCAGATACGCAGTATTTT. Its translation: CASSFGTGADTQYF.